This T cell receptor (beta chain) was recorded in a study of OX40 agonist ivuxolimab in advanced cancers. Across the study: People in dose escalation had one of these cancers: hepatocellular carcinoma, melanoma, renal cell or head and neck cancer. Three dose-escalation patients had partial responses: one with hepatocellular carcinoma and two with cutaneous melanoma. Points from the study as a whole: Mean expanded clone counts were higher in CD8+ than CD4+ T cells.

The CDR3 is 14 amino acids. V lost 2 bases, J lost 1 base, and 9 bases lay in between. The germline V gene has CDR1 MNHEY and CDR2 SVGAGI. Measured with immunoSEQ multiplex PCR; TCRdb has only the in-frame clones, and not every one. The sample shows about 93,000 clones, under 95% of them seen only once. Blood was sampled at baseline, cycle 4 day 1, and cycle 7 day 1. Points on this clone: Antigen: not known.

The TCR sequence derives from an adult with an advanced solid tumor such as melanoma, head and neck, liver or kidney cancer. V and J are TRBV6-5 and TRBJ2-7; no definite D call. The source was CD4+ or CD8+ T cells sorted from blood, collected in a trial of the OX40 agonist ivuxolimab. The CDR3 reads CASSYGSISYEQYF. The CDR3 DNA reads TGTGCCAGCAGTTACGGGTCGATTTCCTACGAGCAGTACTTC.